This TCR beta chain originates from a study of shared clonotypes between healthy human individuals. Study-wide results and limits: Naive subsets tended to show greater estimated richness than memory subsets. Rarefaction showed that sequencing of sorted subsets was incomplete (despite large depth).

This clone was seen once. Its cognate antigen is unknown. Additional DNA sequences in this sample encode the identical CDR3. The CDR3 is made up of 14 amino acids. The germline V and J ends were trimmed by 1 base and 0 bases, with 5 bases remaining between them. CDR1 is SEHNR and CDR2 is FQNEAQ in the germline V gene (reference sequence). Original methodology: For the immunoSEQ data, sequences were junction-only without quality scores, so filtering differed. Profiling relied on immunoSEQ multiplex PCR, and the TCRdb table lists in-frame clones only, not all of them. V and J calls and clone size follow that table, whereas D and trimming were derived from the DNA. The table lists 1.5 million to 1.9 million clones, under 99% of them singletons. Within Nashville, Tennessee resided all donors, each a Caucasian adult.

The clonotype was recovered from a man aged 25-45 years in good health. The sequenced material came from naive CD4+ T cells sorted from blood. Noted subset: CD45RA+ positively selected. This sequence joins TRBV7-9 and TRBJ2-3; D ambiguous. CDR3 residues: CASSLDGSTDTQYF. The CDR3, as DNA: TGTGCCAGCAGCTTAGACGGGAGCACAGATACGCAGTATTTT.